The count of the clone carrying this T cell receptor (beta chain) is one. The CDR3 extends over 17 amino acids. Germline-derived CDR1 and CDR2 are ENHRY and SYGVKD. Trimming cost V 4 bases and J 0 bases; bases outside gene matches: 6. This sample was taken from a study of blood T cell repertoires in COVID-19. For the study at large: COVID-19 samples collected from the United States, Italy and Spain covered acute and convalescent phases. PBMCs, B-cell-depleted T cells, or T cells were the source of the cDNA or gDNA that made up the material.

Original processing methods: Reference gene primer amplification gave nucleated cell count estimates. Measured with immunoSEQ multiplex PCR; TCRdb has only the in-frame clones, and not every one. V and J calls and clone size follow that table, whereas D and trimming were derived from the DNA. The sample contains some 110,000 clones, approximately 80% of which appear only once. The TCR comes from a man between 65 and 80 years old with active or convalescent COVID-19. The rearrangement uses TRBV10-3 and TRBJ2-3, with 11 bases that match TRBD2. Input material: peripheral blood. As DNA, the CDR3 is TGTGCCATCAGTGGTACTAGCGGGAGATTCAGCACAGATACGCAGTATTTT. Translating it yields CAISGTSGRFSTDTQYF.